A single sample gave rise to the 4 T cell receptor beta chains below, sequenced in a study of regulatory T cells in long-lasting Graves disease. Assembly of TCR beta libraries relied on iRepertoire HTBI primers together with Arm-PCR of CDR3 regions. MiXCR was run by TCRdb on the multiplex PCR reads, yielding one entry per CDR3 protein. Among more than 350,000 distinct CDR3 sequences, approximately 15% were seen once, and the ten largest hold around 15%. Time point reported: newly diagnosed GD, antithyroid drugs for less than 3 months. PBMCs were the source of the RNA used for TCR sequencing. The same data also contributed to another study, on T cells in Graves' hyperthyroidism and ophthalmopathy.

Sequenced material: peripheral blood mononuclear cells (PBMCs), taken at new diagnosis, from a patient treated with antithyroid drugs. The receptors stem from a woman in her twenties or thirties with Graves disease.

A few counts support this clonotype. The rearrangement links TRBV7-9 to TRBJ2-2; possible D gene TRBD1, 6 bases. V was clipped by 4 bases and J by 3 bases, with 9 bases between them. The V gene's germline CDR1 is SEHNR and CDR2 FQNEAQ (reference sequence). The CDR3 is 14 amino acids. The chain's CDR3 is CASSSQGYTGELFF. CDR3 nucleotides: TGTGCCAGCAGCTCACAGGGCTACACCGGGGAGCTGTTTTTT.

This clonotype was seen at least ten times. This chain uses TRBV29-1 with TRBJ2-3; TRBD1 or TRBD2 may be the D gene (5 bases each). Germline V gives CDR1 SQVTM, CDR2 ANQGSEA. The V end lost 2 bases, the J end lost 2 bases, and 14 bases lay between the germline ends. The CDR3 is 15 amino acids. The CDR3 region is CSVERDGAVTDTQYF. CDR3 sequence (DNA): TGCAGCGTTGAACGGGACGGAGCAGTCACAGATACGCAGTATTTT.

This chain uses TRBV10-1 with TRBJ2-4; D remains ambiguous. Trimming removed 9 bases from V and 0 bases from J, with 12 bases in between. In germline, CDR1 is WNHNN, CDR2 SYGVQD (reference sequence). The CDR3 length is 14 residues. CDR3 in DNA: TGCGCCAGTCTCGTGCGACTAGCCAAAAACATTCAGTACTTC. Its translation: CASLVRLAKNIQYF.

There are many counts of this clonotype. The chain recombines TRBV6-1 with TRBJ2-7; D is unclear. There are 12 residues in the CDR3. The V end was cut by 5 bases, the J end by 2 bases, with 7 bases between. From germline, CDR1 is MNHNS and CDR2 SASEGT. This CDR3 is CASSRHAYEQYF. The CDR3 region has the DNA TGTGCCAGCAGTCGGCATGCCTACGAGCAGTACTTC.